This T cell receptor (beta chain) is from a study of blood T cell repertoires in COVID-19. TCRdb keeps only in-frame clones here, not all; method: immunoSEQ multiplex PCR. The table includes about 390,000 clones, more than 70% detected once. CDR1 and CDR2 (germline): MNHEY, SVGAGI. V was clipped by 5 bases and J by 8 bases, with 13 bases between them. The CDR3 is made up of 14 amino acids. The clonotype comes from a woman in her sixties with COVID-19, enrolled during active disease. The sequenced sample was peripheral blood. The J gene is TRBJ1-6, the V gene TRBV6-5; TRBD1 might be the D (6 bases). The chain's CDR3 is CASSRRTEDSPLHF. CDR3 bases: TGTGCCAGCAGTCGAAGGACAGAGGATTCACCCCTCCACTTT.